This TCR beta chain was sequenced during a study of vaccination and CD4 T cells after COVID-19. A single count supports this clonotype. Its antigen is currently unknown. Losses at the gene ends were 0 bases for V and 4 bases for J; bases not matched to a gene: 7. Germline CDR1 ENHRY, CDR2 SYGVKD. This CDR3 is built from 16 residues. An Oncomine TCR Beta short-read assay was used to sequence the DNA from cultured CD4+ T cells. TCRdb ran MiXCR on the PCR reads and lists one entry per CDR3 protein. The repertoire holds about 15,000 distinct CDR3 sequences, with about 55% as singletons. The treatment is: approximately 9-day PBMC culture with coronavirus spike peptide pools or control peptides (ViraFEST assay).

The chain carries TRBV10-3 and TRBJ1-2, with 8 bases identical to TRBD1. This TCR was sampled from a human donor who had recovered from COVID-19. Specimen: CD4+ T cells from blood, cultured in vitro, collected before SARS-CoV-2 vaccination. The CDR3 here is CAISESRAGGAYGYTF. For the CDR3, the DNA is TGTGCCATCAGTGAGTCGCGAGCAGGGGGCGCCTATGGCTACACCTTC.